A selection of T cell receptor beta chains follows, all from one sample in a study of cytomegalovirus exposure and HLA in healthy donors. The protocol was immunoSEQ multiplex PCR, while the TCRdb copy is restricted to in-frame clones and leaves out a portion. Of 90,000 to 130,000 clones in the sample, over 60% were seen once. Sequenced material: PBMCs. These receptors were collected from a woman aged 60-75 years in good health and CMV-seropositive. The CDR3 runs from the conserved cysteine through the conserved F or W. The order of the fields is clone size, J gene, D gene, V gene, CDR3 protein, CDR3 DNA. D genes are given only for firm matches. Not all rows give a size; the values are once, few, many and, for expanded clones, a class.

abundance: .; j_gene: TRBJ2-3; d_gene: TRBD2; v_gene: TRBV2; CDR3aa: CASSEREGPGFTQYF; CDR3nt: TGTGCCAGCAGTGAAAGGGAGGGCCCGGGATTTACGCAGTATTTT
abundance: .; j_gene: TRBJ1-1; d_gene: TRBD1; v_gene: TRBV7-3; CDR3aa: CASSSQGLGTEAFF; CDR3nt: TGTGCCAGCAGCTCACAGGGGCTTGGGACTGAAGCTTTCTTT
abundance: .; j_gene: TRBJ2-7; d_gene: .; v_gene: TRBV6-5; CDR3aa: CASSYRQGGTYEQYF; CDR3nt: TGTGCCAGCAGTTACCGTCAGGGCGGAACCTACGAGCAGTACTTC
abundance: .; j_gene: TRBJ2-1; d_gene: TRBD1; v_gene: TRBV14; CDR3aa: CASSHVPGQGPTYNEQFF; CDR3nt: TGTGCCAGCAGCCACGTCCCGGGACAGGGTCCAACCTACAATGAGCAGTTCTTC
abundance: .; j_gene: TRBJ2-7; d_gene: TRBD2; v_gene: TRBV9; CDR3aa: CASSVGSGRVYEQYF; CDR3nt: TGTGCCAGCAGCGTAGGTAGCGGGAGAGTCTACGAGCAGTACTTC
abundance: .; j_gene: TRBJ2-7; d_gene: TRBD1; v_gene: TRBV7-9; CDR3aa: CASSAETGKVVEQYF; CDR3nt: TGTGCCAGCAGCGCAGAGACAGGGAAGGTGGTGGAGCAGTACTTC
abundance: few; j_gene: TRBJ2-7; d_gene: .; v_gene: TRBV27; CDR3aa: CASSLSGAASYEQYF; CDR3nt: TGTGCCAGCAGTTTATCGGGGGCGGCCTCCTACGAGCAGTACTTC
abundance: .; j_gene: TRBJ2-7; d_gene: TRBD2; v_gene: TRBV2; CDR3aa: CASSDYGGTSGTEQYF; CDR3nt: TGTGCCAGCAGTGATTACGGAGGGACTAGCGGGACCGAGCAGTACTTC
abundance: .; j_gene: TRBJ1-5; d_gene: TRBD1; v_gene: TRBV6-5; CDR3aa: CASSYSGTANQPQHF; CDR3nt: TGTGCCAGCAGTTACTCCGGGACAGCAAATCAGCCCCAGCATTTT
abundance: .; j_gene: TRBJ2-5; d_gene: .; v_gene: TRBV6-6; CDR3aa: CASSPVRETQYF; CDR3nt: TGTGCCAGCAGCCCCGTGAGAGAGACCCAGTACTTC
abundance: once; j_gene: TRBJ1-2; d_gene: .; v_gene: TRBV28; CDR3aa: CAILFDYREGYTF; CDR3nt: TGTGCCATCCTCTTTGATTACAGGGAGGGCTACACCTTC
abundance: .; j_gene: TRBJ2-1; d_gene: .; v_gene: TRBV1; CDR3aa: CTSSQDPDSGNYNEQFF; CDR3nt: TGCACCAGCAGCCAAGATCCTGATAGCGGAAATTACAATGAGCAGTTCTTC
abundance: .; j_gene: TRBJ1-2; d_gene: .; v_gene: TRBV5-1; CDR3aa: CASSLDLQVYYGYTF; CDR3nt: TGCGCCAGCAGCTTGGACCTACAGGTTTACTATGGCTACACCTTC
abundance: .; j_gene: TRBJ2-7; d_gene: TRBD1; v_gene: TRBV6-1; CDR3aa: CASKDRGFNEQYF; CDR3nt: TGTGCCAGCAAAGACAGGGGTTTCAACGAGCAGTACTTC
abundance: .; j_gene: TRBJ2-1; d_gene: .; v_gene: TRBV7-9; CDR3aa: CASSLQGVSYNEQFF; CDR3nt: TGTGCCAGCAGCCTACAGGGAGTCTCCTACAATGAGCAGTTCTTC
abundance: .; j_gene: TRBJ2-7; d_gene: .; v_gene: TRBV5-1; CDR3aa: CASSLSGAYEQYF; CDR3nt: TGCGCCAGCAGCTTGTCAGGGGCCTACGAGCAGTACTTC
abundance: .; j_gene: TRBJ1-5; d_gene: TRBD1; v_gene: TRBV28; CDR3aa: CASTRDRGLSQPQHF; CDR3nt: TGTGCCAGCACCAGGGACAGGGGATTGAGCCAGCCCCAGCATTTT
abundance: .; j_gene: TRBJ2-7; d_gene: TRBD2; v_gene: TRBV28; CDR3aa: CASSSPLAGGPSSYEQYF; CDR3nt: TGTGCCAGCAGTTCCCCACTAGCGGGAGGACCCAGCTCCTACGAGCAGTACTTC
abundance: .; j_gene: TRBJ1-2; d_gene: TRBD1; v_gene: TRBV28; CDR3aa: CAGQGYGGYTF; CDR3nt: TGTGCCGGACAGGGGTATGGTGGCTACACCTTC
abundance: few; j_gene: TRBJ2-1; d_gene: TRBD2; v_gene: TRBV19; CDR3aa: CASSSQGLGQKGQFF; CDR3nt: TGTGCCAGTAGTAGCCAGGGACTAGGCCAGAAAGGGCAGTTCTTC
abundance: few; j_gene: TRBJ1-4; d_gene: TRBD1; v_gene: TRBV2; CDR3aa: CASRDGTGSRGEKLFF; CDR3nt: TGTGCCAGCAGGGACGGGACAGGTTCAAGGGGCGAAAAACTGTTTTTT
abundance: .; j_gene: TRBJ2-1; d_gene: TRBD2; v_gene: TRBV19; CDR3aa: CASSPHGPSGIYNEQFF; CDR3nt: TGTGCCAGTAGTCCCCACGGACCTAGCGGGATTTACAATGAGCAGTTCTTC
abundance: once; j_gene: TRBJ2-3; d_gene: TRBD1; v_gene: TRBV7-2; CDR3aa: CASSLGQSTDTQYF; CDR3nt: TGTGCCAGCAGCTTGGGACAGAGCACAGATACGCAGTATTTT
abundance: .; j_gene: TRBJ1-6; d_gene: .; v_gene: TRBV28; CDR3aa: CASRSNSPLHF; CDR3nt: TGTGCCAGCAGGTCAAATTCACCCCTCCACTTT
abundance: .; j_gene: TRBJ1-2; d_gene: TRBD1; v_gene: TRBV19; CDR3aa: CASSRGDRGIYGYTF; CDR3nt: TGTGCCAGTAGTCGTGGCGACAGGGGGATCTATGGCTACACCTTC
abundance: .; j_gene: TRBJ1-1; d_gene: TRBD1; v_gene: TRBV19; CDR3aa: CASRTGSTEAFF; CDR3nt: TGTGCCAGTCGGACAGGGAGCACTGAAGCTTTCTTT
abundance: once; j_gene: TRBJ2-3; d_gene: TRBD1; v_gene: TRBV28; CDR3aa: CASSGDRASYTDTQYF; CDR3nt: TGTGCCAGCAGCGGCGACAGGGCGTCTTATACAGATACGCAGTATTTT
abundance: .; j_gene: TRBJ2-1; d_gene: TRBD2; v_gene: TRBV7-3; CDR3aa: CASSLLGLAGINTRDNEQFF; CDR3nt: TGTGCCAGCAGCTTACTAGGACTAGCGGGAATAAATACCAGAGACAATGAGCAGTTCTTC
abundance: .; j_gene: TRBJ1-1; d_gene: .; v_gene: TRBV28; CDR3aa: CASSDLSLVQGGPFF; CDR3nt: TGTGCCAGCAGCGATTTATCCCTCGTGCAGGGTGGTCCTTTCTTT
abundance: .; j_gene: TRBJ2-1; d_gene: .; v_gene: TRBV9; CDR3aa: CASSLGRGNNEQFF; CDR3nt: TGTGCCAGCAGCCTAGGACGGGGGAACAATGAGCAGTTCTTC
abundance: .; j_gene: TRBJ2-5; d_gene: TRBD2; v_gene: TRBV10-3; CDR3aa: CAISDHGGGQGGQTQYF; CDR3nt: TGTGCCATCAGTGATCATGGGGGGGGTCAGGGTGGACAGACCCAGTACTTC
abundance: .; j_gene: TRBJ2-7; d_gene: .; v_gene: TRBV5-1; CDR3aa: CASSPRVSPTQSHEQYF; CDR3nt: TGCGCCAGCAGCCCCCGCGTTAGCCCCACGCAGTCGCACGAGCAGTACTTC
abundance: .; j_gene: TRBJ2-5; d_gene: TRBD1; v_gene: TRBV5-1; CDR3aa: CASSLEIAGGIGTQYF; CDR3nt: TGCGCCAGCAGCTTGGAAATTGCAGGGGGCATCGGGACCCAGTACTTC
abundance: .; j_gene: TRBJ1-2; d_gene: .; v_gene: TRBV18; CDR3aa: CASSPGQKKGYTF; CDR3nt: TGTGCCAGCTCACCCGGACAGAAGAAGGGCTACACCTTC
abundance: .; j_gene: TRBJ2-7; d_gene: TRBD1; v_gene: TRBV11-2; CDR3aa: CASSYRDRASEQYF; CDR3nt: TGTGCCAGCAGTTACCGGGACAGGGCCTCCGAGCAGTACTTC
abundance: .; j_gene: TRBJ2-7; d_gene: TRBD1; v_gene: TRBV7-8; CDR3aa: CASSFGTGTYEQYF; CDR3nt: TGTGCCAGCAGCTTTGGGACAGGGACCTACGAGCAGTACTTC
abundance: .; j_gene: TRBJ2-3; d_gene: .; v_gene: TRBV7-9; CDR3aa: CSSSLAYGADTQYF; CDR3nt: TGTTCCAGCAGCTTAGCGTACGGGGCAGATACGCAGTATTTT